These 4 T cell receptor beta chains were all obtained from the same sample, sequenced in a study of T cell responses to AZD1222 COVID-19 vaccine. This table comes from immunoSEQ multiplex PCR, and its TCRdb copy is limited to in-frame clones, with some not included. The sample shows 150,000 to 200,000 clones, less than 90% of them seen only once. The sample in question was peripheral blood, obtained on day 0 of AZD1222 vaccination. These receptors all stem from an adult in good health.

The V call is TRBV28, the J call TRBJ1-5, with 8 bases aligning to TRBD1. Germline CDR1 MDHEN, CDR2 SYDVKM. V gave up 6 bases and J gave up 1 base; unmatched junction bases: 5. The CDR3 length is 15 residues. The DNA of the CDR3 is TGTGCCAGCAGCTCCCGGACAGGGAGCAATCAGCCCCAGCATTTT. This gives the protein CASSSRTGSNQPQHF.

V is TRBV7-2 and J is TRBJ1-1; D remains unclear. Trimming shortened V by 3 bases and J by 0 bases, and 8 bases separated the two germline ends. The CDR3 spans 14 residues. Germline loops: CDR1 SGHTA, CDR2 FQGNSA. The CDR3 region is CASSLSLMNTEAFF. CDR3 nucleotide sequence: TGTGCCAGCAGCTTGAGCCTTATGAACACTGAAGCTTTCTTT.

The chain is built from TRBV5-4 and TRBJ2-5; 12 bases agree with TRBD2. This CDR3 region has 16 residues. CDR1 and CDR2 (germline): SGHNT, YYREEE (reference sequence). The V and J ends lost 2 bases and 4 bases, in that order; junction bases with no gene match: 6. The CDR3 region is CASSLSSGRALETQYF. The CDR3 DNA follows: TGTGCCAGCAGCTTATCTAGCGGGAGGGCCTTAGAGACCCAGTACTTC.

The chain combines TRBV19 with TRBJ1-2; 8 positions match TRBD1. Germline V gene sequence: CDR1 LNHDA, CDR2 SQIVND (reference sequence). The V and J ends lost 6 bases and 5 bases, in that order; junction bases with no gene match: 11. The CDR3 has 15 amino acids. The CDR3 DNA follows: TGTGCCAGTAGCACTGCACAGGGGGGAAATTATGGCTACACCTTC. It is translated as CASSTAQGGNYGYTF.